These 19 T cell receptor beta chains were sequenced from one sample in a study of Graves' ophthalmopathy and Graves' hyperthyroidism. The TCR beta CDR3 regions underwent amplification from RNA transcripts. RT-PCR with HTBI primers came first, then second-round multiplex PCR. TCRdb ran MiXCR on the multiplex PCR reads and lists one entry per CDR3 protein. The table includes some 240,000 distinct CDR3 sequences, 40% to 50% detected once. Source material: peripheral blood. Source of these receptors: an adult man with Graves' ophthalmopathy.

The chain joins TRBV5-5 to TRBJ2-6, with 11 bases fitting TRBD1. J gave up 3 bases and V 4 bases, and 6 bases lay outside the gene matches. Germline values: CDR1 SGHKS, CDR2 YYEKEE (reference sequence). The CDR3 extends over 17 amino acids. The CDR3 region is CASSRGQGAGGANVLTF. The DNA of the CDR3 is TGTGCCAGCAGCCGCGGACAGGGGGCAGGTGGGGCCAACGTCCTGACTTTC.

The genes are TRBV6-5 and TRBJ2-5, with D possibly TRBD1 on 5 matching bases. Trimming left V 2 bases short and J 7 bases short, with 17 bases between. Germline CDR1 and CDR2: MNHEY and SVGAGI. There are 15 residues in the CDR3. CDR3 DNA sequence: TGTGCCAGCAGTTACGAGAAGGGGCCCCAGGTGACCCAGTACTTC. It translates to CASSYEKGPQVTQYF.

The J gene is TRBJ2-3, the V gene TRBV10-3; D is perhaps TRBD1 (5 bases). The CDR3 sequence is 15 residues long. Between the trimmed V and J ends, which lost 0 bases and 4 bases, there was a span of 11 bases. The germline V gene has CDR1 ENHRY and CDR2 SYGVKD. Here the CDR3 DNA reads TGTGCCATCAGTGAGTCGGCGGTCAGGGCAGATACGCAGTATTTT. Encoded protein: CAISESAVRADTQYF.

This chain joins TRBV7-8 and TRBJ1-1, with D unresolved. V lost 9 bases, J lost 1 base, and 9 bases lay in between. Germline V lookup: CDR1 SGHVS, CDR2 FQNEAQ. There are 12 residues in the CDR3. Here the CDR3 DNA reads TGTGCCAGTTTAACAGCGAACACTGAAGCTTTCTTT. The encoded protein is CASLTANTEAFF.

The chain employs TRBV19 and TRBJ1-2; D possibly corresponds to TRBD1 (6 bases). Germline V gene sequence: CDR1 LNHDA, CDR2 SQIVND (reference sequence). The CDR3 runs 16 residues. With 7 bases removed from V and 0 bases from J, the gap between germline ends came to 18 bases. CDR3 bases: TGTGCCAGTACCCGAACAGGGCTCCTTACTAACTATGGCTACACCTTC. It is translated as CASTRTGLLTNYGYTF.

Only a few counts were recorded for this clonotype. This chain links TRBV5-1 with TRBJ2-7; D unclear. Germline lookup yields CDR1 SGHRS and CDR2 YFSETQ. The CDR3 runs 12 residues. V lost 2 bases and J 5 bases, leaving 8 bases between the germline ends. DNA for the CDR3: TGCGCCAGCAGCTTATGGAGCCACGAGCAGTACTTC. Translating it yields CASSLWSHEQYF.

This chain uses TRBV5-5 with TRBJ1-1; 9 bases agree with TRBD1. Germline loops: CDR1 SGHKS, CDR2 YYEKEE (reference sequence). Germline trimming cut 3 bases from V and 4 bases from J; bases unmatched to any gene: 7. The CDR3 is 15 residues long. The CDR3 DNA follows: TGTGCCAGCAGCTCAGGGACAGGGTCAGGCACTGAAGCTTTCTTT. Amino acids: CASSSGTGSGTEAFF.

This clonotype was detected ten times or more. The chain has TRBV28 and TRBJ2-7; no firm D call. Trimming stripped 6 bases from V and 2 bases from J, with 5 bases between. CDR1 and CDR2 from the germline V gene are MDHEN and SYDVKM. The CDR3 contains 11 residues. CDR3 nucleotides: TGTGCCAGCAGCTTAACCTACGAGCAGTACTTC. It codes for CASSLTYEQYF.

The chain uses TRBV2 and TRBJ1-2, with no clear D. The CDR3 totals 13 residues. The V and J ends lost 2 bases and 3 bases respectively, with 7 bases between them. Germline V gene lookup returns CDR1 SNHLY and CDR2 FYNNEI. The CDR3 reads CASSESQYYGYTF. The CDR3 DNA sequence: TGTGCCAGCAGTGAAAGCCAGTACTATGGCTACACCTTC.

In DNA form, the CDR3 reads TGTGCCAGCGGTCTAGCGTTCGCCGGGGAGCTGTTTTTT. It codes for CASGLAFAGELFF. The genes are TRBV9 and TRBJ2-2, with D possibly being TRBD2 (6 bases). The V and J ends lost 7 bases and 6 bases respectively, with 13 bases between them. The germline CDR1 and CDR2 sequences are SGDLS and YYNGEE. The length of the CDR3 is 13 residues.

On this clonotype itself: This clone may be a read error of a much larger clone one base away. The V call is TRBV10-2, the J call TRBJ2-7; D is unresolved. Germline assignment: CDR1 WSHSY and CDR2 SAAADI. The length of the CDR3 is 11 residues. The chain's CDR3 is CAGSQGSEQYF. The CDR3 DNA follows: TGTGCCGGCAGCCAAGGGTCGGAGCAGTACTTC.

The table lists this clonotype with many counts. The chain employs TRBV15 and TRBJ2-2, with 9 nucleotides matching TRBD1. CDR1 LNHNV and CDR2 YYDKDF come from the germline V gene (reference sequence). V gave up 3 bases and J gave up 9 bases; unmatched junction bases: 5. CDR3 length: 14 residues. The CDR3 region is CATSSPGQGRELFF. The CDR3 DNA sequence: TGTGCCACCAGCAGCCCGGGACAGGGCCGGGAGCTGTTTTTT.

The genes are TRBV29-1 and TRBJ2-7; possibly TRBD2 for D (5 bases). Germline V gene lookup returns CDR1 SQVTM and CDR2 ANQGSEA. V lost 4 bases and J 7 bases, leaving 17 bases between the germline ends. This CDR3 has 13 residues. CDR3 DNA: TGCAGCGTTGCGTCCGAGACTAAAAATGAGCAGTACTTC. This sequence encodes CSVASETKNEQYF.

V is TRBV11-2 and J is TRBJ2-1; the D call may be TRBD1 or TRBD2 (5 bases each). The V and J ends lost 6 bases and 11 bases respectively, with 14 bases between them. The CDR3 is 12 amino acids. The germline V gene encodes CDR1 SGHAT and CDR2 FQNNGV. The CDR3 spells CASSWDPLQQFF. CDR3 bases: TGTGCCAGCAGTTGGGACCCCCTTCAGCAGTTCTTC.

The CDR3 sequence: CASKPGATEAFF. The CDR3 nucleotides are TGTGCCAGCAAACCAGGGGCGACTGAAGCTTTCTTT. The J gene is TRBJ1-1, the V gene TRBV25-1, with D maybe TRBD1 (6 bases). Germline values: CDR1 MGHDK, CDR2 SYGVNS. This CDR3 has 12 amino acids. Trimming shortened V by 7 bases and J by 5 bases, and 11 bases separated the two germline ends.

This sequence joins TRBV12-3 or TRBV12-4 and TRBJ2-5; 11 bases map to TRBD2. Germline trimming cut 6 bases from V and 5 bases from J; bases unmatched to any gene: 11. The CDR3 extends over 16 amino acids. This CDR3 reads CASSGPTSGSRETQYF. DNA for the CDR3: TGTGCCAGCAGCGGTCCCACTAGCGGGAGTCGGGAGACCCAGTACTTC.

V usage is TRBV19 and J usage is TRBJ2-7, with TRBD1 matching over 11 bases. This CDR3 has 18 amino acids. V was pared by 3 bases and J by 1 base, with 11 bases of the junction left unmatched. Germline loops: CDR1 LNHDA, CDR2 SQIVND (reference sequence). The chain's CDR3 is CASSIPSIGTGGSYEQYF. The CDR3 coding sequence is TGTGCCAGTAGTATCCCCTCGATAGGGACAGGGGGGTCCTACGAGCAGTACTTC. Full variable domain (missing parts from reference TRBV19 and TRBJ2-7): DGGITQSPKYLFRKEGQNVTLSCEQNLNHDAMYWYRQDPGQGLRLIYYSQIVNDFQKGDIAEGYSVSREKKESFPLTVTSAQKNPTAFYLCASSIPSIGTGGSYEQYFGPGTRLTVT.

The chain combines TRBV20-1 with TRBJ1-1, with a weak D call TRBD1 (6 bases). Trimming took off 4 bases at V and 1 base at J, with 16 bases between the two ends. The CDR3 has 15 residues. Germline loops: CDR1 DFQATT, CDR2 SNEGSKA (reference sequence). The chain's CDR3 is CSATKGGDQNTEAFF. In DNA form, the CDR3 reads TGCAGTGCTACTAAGGGGGGGGATCAGAACACTGAAGCTTTCTTT.

This clonotype was seen a handful of times. The chain uses TRBV20-1 and TRBJ2-7, with no clear D. Trimming removed 2 bases from V and 1 base from J, with 12 bases in between. The CDR3 is 14 residues long. The germline V gene encodes CDR1 DFQATT and CDR2 SNEGSKA (reference sequence). CDR3 residues: CSARKEIRSYEQYF. The CDR3 region has the DNA TGCAGTGCTAGAAAGGAGATCCGTTCCTACGAGCAGTACTTC.